These 17 T cell receptor beta chains were sequenced from one sample in a study of Ad26.COV2.S vaccination and SARS-CoV-2 variants (dated by TCRdb to 2020 to 2022). To prepare the library, the immunoSEQ multiplex PCR assay was applied. The table was pulled from immuneACCESS by TCRdb, which kept in-frame rearrangements only. Such tables lose some clones; where checked, under half of the loss comes from unresolved V genes, and the rest has no known cause. The sample profile shows about 420,000 clones; roughly 90% of them were found once. Clones ranked in the top ten supply 3.6% of the sample. This sample's treatment or condition label indicates: roughly 18 received Ad26.COV2.S at low or high dose, single or two shots; about 5 received placebo; per-sample allocation not given. For vaccine and placebo recipients, repertoires were sequenced using samples collected on day 63 after the first injection.

The material sequenced was peripheral blood, taken in a trial of Ad26.COV2.S vaccine versus placebo. Source of these receptors: a person aged 18 to 59 who received the Ad26.COV2.S COVID-19 vaccine or a placebo.

The chain has TRBV2 and TRBJ1-1; 8 positions match TRBD1. The CDR3 has 15 amino acids. V was clipped by 7 bases and J by 2 bases; unmatched bases: 9. Per germline, CDR1 SNHLY and CDR2 FYNNEI. The CDR3 loop is CASIQPTGENTEAFF. The CDR3, as DNA: TGTGCCAGCATTCAGCCGACAGGGGAAAACACTGAAGCTTTCTTT.

The chain has TRBV10-2 and TRBJ1-6; D is ambiguous. V was trimmed by 4 bases and J by 8 bases, leaving 9 bases between them. This CDR3 has 13 amino acids. CDR1 and CDR2 from the germline V gene are WSHSY and SAAADI. The CDR3 sequence is CASSVQWDSPLHF. CDR3 nucleotide sequence: TGCGCCAGCAGTGTTCAATGGGATTCACCCCTCCACTTT.

This clone was observed a handful of times. The chain employs TRBV9 and TRBJ1-2; weak D call: TRBD1 (6 bases). Trimming took 0 bases from V and 2 from J, leaving 11 bases between them. The CDR3 loop spans 15 amino acids. The germline gives CDR1 SGDLS, CDR2 YYNGEE. For the CDR3, the DNA is TGTGCCAGCAGCGTAGGCAGGGGTGACAACTATGGCTACACCTTC. Translation gives CASSVGRGDNYGYTF.

Here the CDR3 DNA reads TGTGCCAGCAGCAGCACGAGGGGGCCGGGAGATACGCAGTATTTT. It translates to CASSSTRGPGDTQYF. This rearrangement joins TRBV3-1 (or the pseudogene TRBV3-2) to TRBJ2-3; 7 nucleotides match TRBD1. V was clipped by 5 bases and J by 5 bases; unmatched bases: 10. This CDR3 region has 15 residues. CDR1 and CDR2 (germline): LGHDT, YNNKEL (reference sequence).

The chain recombines TRBV5-1 with TRBJ1-1; D not resolved. This CDR3 region has 14 residues. Germline CDR1 reads SGHRS; CDR2 reads YFSETQ. The V end was cut by 6 bases, the J end by 4 bases, with 16 bases between. The DNA of the CDR3 is TGCGCCAGCAAGGAGCATGGGCAACCCACTGAAGCTTTCTTT. This gives the protein CASKEHGQPTEAFF. The entire variable domain, with the rest obtained from reference TRBV5-1 and TRBJ1-1, is as follows: KAGVTQTPRYLIKTRGQQVTLSCSPISGHRSVSWYQQTPGQGLQFLFEYFSETQRNKGNFPGRFSGRQFSNSRSEMNVSTLELGDSALYLCASKEHGQPTEAFFGQGTRLTVV.

This sequence joins TRBV27 and TRBJ1-2; D unresolved. This CDR3 is 13 amino acids long. The V end lost 3 bases, the J end lost 2 bases, and 7 bases lay between the germline ends. In germline, CDR1 is MNHEY, CDR2 SMNVEV (reference sequence). CDR3 coding DNA: TGTGCCAGCAGTTTTCCGGGGAACTATGGCTACACCTTC. Translated, it gives CASSFPGNYGYTF.

This chain links TRBV7-8 with TRBJ1-6; no reliable D call. From germline, CDR1 is SGHVS and CDR2 FQNEAQ. V gave up 3 bases and J gave up 8 bases, with 8 bases separating them. The CDR3 sequence is 13 residues long. CDR3 coding DNA: TGTGCCAGCAGCTTCGGGGATTATTCACCCCTCCACTTT. This translates into CASSFGDYSPLHF.

The chain combines TRBV5-4 with TRBJ1-2; TRBD1 is a possible D gene (5 bases). Trimming left V 3 bases short and J 1 base short, with 10 bases between. The CDR3 is 14 amino acids. Germline CDR1 SGHNT, CDR2 YYREEE (reference sequence). CDR3 nucleotides: TGTGCCAGCAGCTGGGGGGGGATTAACTATGGCTACACCTTC. It is translated as CASSWGGINYGYTF.

The chain carries TRBV15 and TRBJ2-7, with 9 positions matching TRBD1. The CDR3 contains 17 residues. V shed 3 bases, J shed 1 base, and the junction held 10 bases outside the gene matches. CDR1 and CDR2 from the germline V gene are LNHNV and YYDKDF (reference sequence). The CDR3 region is CATSSGLAGTGSYEQYF. The CDR3 nucleotides read TGTGCCACCAGCAGTGGGTTGGCTGGGACAGGGTCCTACGAGCAGTACTTC.

The rearrangement uses TRBV27 and TRBJ2-3; TRBD2 aligns across 11 bases. With 4 bases clipped from V and 4 bases from J, the junction kept 7 bases outside the gene matches. The CDR3 runs to 16 residues. Germline CDR1 MNHEY, CDR2 SMNVEV (reference sequence). The CDR3 nucleotides are TGTGCCAGCAGTTCCCTAGCGGGGGGCGCCGCAGATACGCAGTATTTT. Translation gives CASSSLAGGAADTQYF.

This chain uses TRBV7-8 with TRBJ2-5; TRBD1 matches at 11 bases. The germline gives CDR1 SGHVS, CDR2 FQNEAQ. Trimming took 5 bases from V and 5 from J; bases not matched to a gene: 7. The CDR3 has 15 residues. The CDR3: CASSLRDRGSETQYF. The CDR3 DNA reads TGTGCCAGCAGCCTCCGGGACAGGGGGTCGGAGACCCAGTACTTC. Combining the CDR3 with reference TRBV7-8 and TRBJ2-5 gives the whole variable domain GAGVSQSPRYKVAKRGQDVALRCDPISGHVSLFWYQQALGQGPEFLTYFQNEAQLDKSGLPSDRFFAERPEGSVSTLKIQRTQQEDSAVYLCASSLRDRGSETQYFGPGTRLLVL.

This chain joins TRBV13 and TRBJ2-7; D remains ambiguous. The ends were cut back, 5 bases at V and 4 bases at J, with 21 bases in the middle. This CDR3 is 16 amino acids long. The germline CDR1 and CDR2 sequences are PRHDT and FYEKMQ (reference sequence). The CDR3 coding sequence is TGTGCCAGCAGCCCGCCGGATGGGGATTCGTCATACGAGCAGTACTTC. Translation: CASSPPDGDSSYEQYF. The full variable domain, rest sourced from reference TRBV13 and TRBJ2-7, is AAGVIQSPRHLIKEKRETATLKCYPIPRHDTVYWYQQGPGQDPQFLISFYEKMQSDKGSIPDRFSAQQFSDYHSELNMSSLELGDSALYFCASSPPDGDSSYEQYFGPGTRLTVT.

The chain uses TRBV19 and TRBJ2-1, with 8 bases fitting TRBD1. Germline CDR1 reads LNHDA; CDR2 reads SQIVND (reference sequence). The CDR3 runs 16 residues. Trimming at V came to 0 bases and at J to 4 bases, leaving 5 bases not matched to a gene. CDR3 loop: CASSIDAGGGYNEQFF. CDR3 nucleotides: TGTGCCAGTAGTATAGATGCAGGGGGCGGTTACAATGAGCAGTTCTTC.

The CDR3 nucleotides are TGTGCCAGCAGTTTGGGGGGGTCCTATGGCTACACCTTC. It yields the protein CASSLGGSYGYTF. The chain recombines TRBV12-3 or TRBV12-4 with TRBJ1-2, with D possibly TRBD1 on 5 matching bases. V was shortened by 3 bases and J by 4 bases, with 9 bases between the two germline ends. The CDR3 contains 13 residues.

The rearrangement links TRBV6-2 or TRBV6-3 to TRBJ1-6; tentative D call: TRBD1 (5 bases). The CDR3 totals 18 residues. V lost 2 bases, J lost 10 bases, and 24 bases lay in between. Germline V CDR1 and CDR2: MNHEY, SVGEGT. This chain's CDR3 is CASSYPIGPMGRRSPLHF. In DNA, the CDR3 is TGTGCCAGCAGTTACCCCATCGGACCCATGGGGCGCCGATCACCCCTCCACTTT.

In regard to this clone: Other DNA sequences within the sample encode an identical CDR3. This chain connects TRBV5-4 to TRBJ2-2; the D gene could be TRBD1 or TRBD2 (5 bases each). The length of the CDR3 is 15 residues. Germline V lookup: CDR1 SGHNT, CDR2 YYREEE (reference sequence). The V and J ends lost 4 bases and 0 bases respectively, with 10 bases between them. The CDR3 is CASSPGTANTGELFF. The CDR3 nucleotides read TGTGCCAGCAGCCCCGGGACCGCGAACACCGGGGAGCTGTTTTTT.

V is TRBV10-1 and J is TRBJ1-5; the D gene is possibly TRBD1 (6 bases). V lost 3 bases, J lost 6 bases, and 24 bases lay in between. The CDR3 length is 18 residues. Germline V lookup: CDR1 WNHNN, CDR2 SYGVQD (reference sequence). CDR3 in amino acids: CASSDPRDTPCPIQPQHF. The CDR3 nucleotides are TGCGCCAGCAGTGACCCCCGGGACACACCATGTCCCATTCAGCCCCAGCATTTT.